This TCR beta chain was recorded in a study of CD8+CD57+ T cells in acquired aplastic anemia. Study context: When averaged, DNA from sorted CD4+ and CD8+ cells came to about 2.9 ug. Reads per healthy sample averaged about 10.8 million (CD4+) and 11.0 million (CD8+). General study results and limits: Patients and controls shared under 30 CD8+ CDR3 sequences, highly expressed in patients. CD8+ Simpson's diversity in patients was not significantly different from that in controls.

Germline CDR1 is LNHDA and CDR2 is SQIVND (reference sequence). Deletions cut 1 base from V and 3 bases from J, with 6 bases between. CDR3 length equals 13 residues. As regards this clonotype: The antigen remains undetermined.

The template used for profiling TCR beta VDJ and CDR3 was genomic DNA. One entry per CDR3 protein, called by TCRdb with MiXCR from the reads. The table records some 190,000 distinct CDR3 sequences, 40% to 55% of them present only once. The origin of this receptor is a human donor in good health. V gene TRBV19 combines with J gene TRBJ1-1; no definite D call. The source material was sorted CD4+, CD8+, or CD8+CD57+ T cells (not recorded which) from PBMCs. This CDR3 is CASSIVAHTEAFF. The CDR3 DNA reads as TGTGCCAGTAGTATAGTCGCCCACACTGAAGCTTTCTTT.